The 14 T cell receptor beta chains given below trace back to one sample, sequenced in a study of a mutant IDH1 vaccine in newly diagnosed glioma. The assay was immunoSEQ multiplex PCR, and TCRdb's table has in-frame clones only and misses some. This sample has some 71,000 clones, with around nine tenths found just once. As for time point: week 35, safety follow-up. Topical imiquimod was applied with each vaccine dose, which held 300 ug of mutant IDH1 20-mer peptide. These receptors have no known antigen. This specimen was PBMCs, taken from a glioma patient whose treatment included an IDH1 peptide vaccine. The receptor source for this set is a man younger than 45 with glioma.

The table lists this clone with a few counts. The chain employs TRBV19 and TRBJ1-3; 10 bases fit TRBD1. Germline lookup yields CDR1 LNHDA and CDR2 SQIVND (reference sequence). The junction had 3 bases not matched to a gene; V was cut back by 8 bases and J by 2 bases. The CDR3 has 14 residues. CDR3 region: CASDRGQTGNTIYF. In DNA form, the CDR3 reads TGTGCCAGTGACAGGGGGCAAACTGGAAACACCATATATTTT.

The chain employs TRBV7-9 and TRBJ1-1; 7 nucleotides align to TRBD1. The V and J ends lost 2 bases and 8 bases, in that order; junction bases with no gene match: 2. The CDR3 totals 12 residues. CDR1 is SEHNR and CDR2 is FQNEAQ in the germline V gene (reference sequence). For the CDR3, the DNA is TGTGCCAGCAGCTTAAGACAGGGAGAAGCTTTCTTT. It codes for CASSLRQGEAFF.

This rearrangement joins TRBV7-2 to TRBJ2-1; 7 bases are a match to TRBD1. There are 13 residues in the CDR3. Losses at the gene ends were 3 bases for V and 7 bases for J; bases not matched to a gene: 3. CDR1 and CDR2 from the germline V gene are SGHTA and FQGNSA. This chain's CDR3 is CASSFDRENEQFF. DNA for the CDR3: TGTGCCAGCAGCTTTGACAGGGAGAATGAGCAGTTCTTC.

The chain couples TRBV7-8 to TRBJ1-2; unclear D gene. CDR1 and CDR2 from the germline V gene are SGHVS and FQNEAQ. The CDR3 is 14 residues long. V gave up 5 bases and J gave up 0 bases, with 10 bases separating them. Written as DNA, the CDR3 is TGTGCCAGCAGCCACCGTACAGCTAACTATGGCTACACCTTC. Translation gives CASSHRTANYGYTF.

V usage is TRBV6-1 and J usage is TRBJ1-2, with D perhaps matching TRBD1 (5 bases). CDR1 MNHNS and CDR2 SASEGT come from the germline V gene. The CDR3 totals 15 residues. Trimming took 2 bases from V and 7 from J, leaving 17 bases between them. In DNA, the CDR3 is TGTGCCAGCAGTGAACGTGGGGAAGGGGTTAGTGGCTACACCTTC. It codes for CASSERGEGVSGYTF.

The V call is TRBV6-1, the J call TRBJ1-2; 9 bases fit TRBD1. The CDR3 spans 15 residues. Germline trimming cut 3 bases from V and 4 bases from J; bases unmatched to any gene: 6. Germline CDR1 MNHNS, CDR2 SASEGT. CDR3: CASSDKGQGIYGYTF. The CDR3 DNA reads TGTGCCAGCAGTGATAAGGGACAGGGCATCTATGGCTACACCTTC.

This clone has just a few counts. For the CDR3, the DNA is TGTGCCAGCAGTCCGGACACAGAGCAGTACTTC. Amino acid sequence: CASSPDTEQYF. This chain connects TRBV2 to TRBJ2-7, with D possibly being TRBD1 (5 bases). The germline V and J ends were trimmed by 5 bases and 7 bases, with 9 bases remaining between them. Looked up from germline, CDR1 is SNHLY and CDR2 is FYNNEI. This CDR3 contains 11 residues.

The V call is TRBV11-3, the J call TRBJ2-5; 8 bases map to TRBD2. CDR3 length equals 15 residues. Germline assignment: CDR1 SGHNT and CDR2 YENEEA. After removal of 5 bases from V and 5 bases from J, the junction contained 10 bases not matched to a gene. The DNA for the CDR3 is TGTGCCAGCAGCGAGGGACTAGGGGAAACGGAGACCCAGTACTTC. This gives the protein CASSEGLGETETQYF.

This clone appeared once. This chain uses TRBV6-5 with TRBJ2-1; 8 bases align to TRBD1. Trimming took 7 bases from V and 8 from J; bases not matched to a gene: 13. The CDR3 runs 15 residues. CDR1 and CDR2 from the germline V gene are MNHEY and SVGAGI. The CDR3 DNA reads TGTGCCAGCAAAAAACAGGGGGTTGGGATCGATGAGCAGTTCTTC. It specifies CASKKQGVGIDEQFF.

The J gene is TRBJ2-1, the V gene TRBV2; D might be TRBD1 (5 bases). Trimming left V 6 bases short and J 5 bases short, with 8 bases between. Germline CDR1 reads SNHLY; CDR2 reads FYNNEI. This CDR3 has 12 amino acids. The CDR3 DNA reads as TGTGCCAGCAGGAACAGGAACAATGAGCAGTTCTTC. Encoded protein: CASRNRNNEQFF.

The genes are TRBV19 and TRBJ1-5; D uncertain. Per the germline V gene, CDR1 is LNHDA and CDR2 is SQIVND (reference sequence). V lost 3 bases to trimming and J lost 0 bases, with 6 bases between them. The CDR3 loop spans 14 amino acids. This CDR3 reads CASSIRYSNQPQHF. The CDR3 DNA is TGTGCCAGTAGTATTAGGTATAGCAATCAGCCCCAGCATTTT.

The chain couples TRBV27 to TRBJ1-6, with D unresolved. Trimming left V 6 bases short and J 9 bases short, with 12 bases between. CDR3 length: 13 amino acids. The germline CDR1 and CDR2 sequences are MNHEY and SMNVEV (reference sequence). The CDR3 region has the DNA TGTGCCAGCAGCCTCGACGTAACTTCACCCCTCCACTTT. This encodes CASSLDVTSPLHF.

The gene calls are TRBV28 and TRBJ1-2, with D unclear. V gave up 5 bases and J gave up 12 bases, with 16 bases separating them. Germline V gives CDR1 MDHEN, CDR2 SYDVKM. The CDR3 totals 12 residues. The CDR3 sequence: CASSHRASPNTF. The CDR3 DNA is TGTGCCAGCAGTCACCGGGCCTCTCCAAACACCTTC.

This chain uses TRBV28 with TRBJ1-3, with a weak D call TRBD1 (5 bases). The CDR3 loop spans 17 amino acids. Trimming stripped 3 bases from V and 8 bases from J, with 23 bases between. The germline V gene encodes CDR1 MDHEN and CDR2 SYDVKM. CDR3 nucleotides: TGTGCCAGCAGTTTCCTGAAGCTGGGGACGTCGAGGGACACCATATATTTT. This encodes CASSFLKLGTSRDTIYF.